One and the same sample provided the 6 T cell receptor beta chains below, sequenced in a study of molecular identifiers for immune sequencing clone quantification. One entry per CDR3 protein results from TCRdb running MiXCR on the PCR reads. The sample shows about 640,000 distinct CDR3 sequences, 20% of them seen only once. Sequenced material: naive CD8+ T cells from blood, with Jurkat cell RNA spiked in. The subset denotes: FACS-sorted CD8+CD4-CCR7+CD45RA+ naive T cells. These receptors were taken from a human donor in good health. Some libraries in this study had Jurkat cell RNA spiked in.

Many counts were recorded for this clonotype. V and J are TRBV12-3 or TRBV12-4 and TRBJ2-3, with D unresolved. The CDR3 is 12 residues long. V lost 5 bases, J lost 5 bases, and 8 bases lay in between. The CDR3 DNA reads as TGTGCCAGCAGTCTCCCCCTAGATACGCAGTATTTT. Translated, it gives CASSLPLDTQYF.

This clonotype was counted many times. The chain couples TRBV9 to TRBJ2-7; D gene ambiguous. This CDR3 has 14 amino acids. V dropped 3 bases and J dropped 2 bases, with 12 bases sitting between them. Germline V gene data show CDR1 as SGDLS and CDR2 as YYNGEE. Here the CDR3 reads CASSAAGSAYEQYF. As DNA, the CDR3 is TGTGCCAGCAGCGCGGCAGGCTCGGCCTACGAGCAGTACTTC.

This clonotype was recorded many times. This rearrangement joins TRBV19 to TRBJ2-3, with D possibly TRBD1 on 5 matching bases. V was pared by 3 bases and J by 3 bases, with 10 bases between. Germline assignment: CDR1 LNHDA and CDR2 SQIVND (reference sequence). This CDR3 spans 14 amino acids. The CDR3 here is CASSILTDTDTQYF. The CDR3 DNA reads TGTGCCAGTAGTATCTTGACAGATACAGATACGCAGTATTTT.

This clonotype was detected ten times or more. The V gene is TRBV14, the J gene TRBJ2-3; 14 bases map to TRBD2. Losses at the gene ends were 1 base for V and 5 bases for J; bases not matched to a gene: 5. The CDR3 has 17 residues. Germline CDR1 is SGHDN and CDR2 is FVKESK. The CDR3 coding sequence is TGTGCCAGCAGCCAAGGGACTAGCGGGGGGCCGGAAGATACGCAGTATTTT. Translated, it gives CASSQGTSGGPEDTQYF.

This clonotype was observed many times. The V call is TRBV6-1, the J call TRBJ1-5; TRBD1 matches 11 bases. The V gene's germline CDR1 is MNHNS and CDR2 SASEGT. J gave up 0 bases and V 1 base, and 5 bases lay outside the gene matches. This CDR3 region has 18 residues. CDR3 nucleotide sequence: TGTGCCAGCAGTGAAGGGACAGGGGGCCCCTATAGCAATCAGCCCCAGCATTTT. Encoded protein: CASSEGTGGPYSNQPQHF.

This clonotype has at least ten counts. This chain uses TRBV19 with TRBJ2-7; tentatively, D is TRBD1 (6 bases). V was clipped by 8 bases and J by 1 base, with 15 bases between them. The CDR3 contains 14 residues. Germline V gene data show CDR1 as LNHDA and CDR2 as SQIVND (reference sequence). CDR3 DNA sequence: TGTGCCAGTGGCCGGGACACCCTATCCTACGAGCAGTACTTC. Protein sequence: CASGRDTLSYEQYF.